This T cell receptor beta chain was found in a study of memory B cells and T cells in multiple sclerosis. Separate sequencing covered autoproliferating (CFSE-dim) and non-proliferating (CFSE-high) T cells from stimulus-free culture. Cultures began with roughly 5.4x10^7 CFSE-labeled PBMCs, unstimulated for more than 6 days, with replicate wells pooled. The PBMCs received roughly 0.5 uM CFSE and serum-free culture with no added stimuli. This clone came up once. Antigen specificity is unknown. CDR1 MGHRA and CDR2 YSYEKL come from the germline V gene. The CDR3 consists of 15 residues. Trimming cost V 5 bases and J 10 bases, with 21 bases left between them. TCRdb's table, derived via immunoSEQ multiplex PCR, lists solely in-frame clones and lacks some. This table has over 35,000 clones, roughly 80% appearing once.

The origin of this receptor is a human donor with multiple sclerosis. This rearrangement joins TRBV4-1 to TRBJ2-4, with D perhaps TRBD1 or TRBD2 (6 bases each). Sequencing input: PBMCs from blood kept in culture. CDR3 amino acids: CASSKIGRGLLIQYF. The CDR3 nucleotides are TGCGCCAGCAGCAAAATCGGACGGGGGCTCTTAATTCAGTACTTC.